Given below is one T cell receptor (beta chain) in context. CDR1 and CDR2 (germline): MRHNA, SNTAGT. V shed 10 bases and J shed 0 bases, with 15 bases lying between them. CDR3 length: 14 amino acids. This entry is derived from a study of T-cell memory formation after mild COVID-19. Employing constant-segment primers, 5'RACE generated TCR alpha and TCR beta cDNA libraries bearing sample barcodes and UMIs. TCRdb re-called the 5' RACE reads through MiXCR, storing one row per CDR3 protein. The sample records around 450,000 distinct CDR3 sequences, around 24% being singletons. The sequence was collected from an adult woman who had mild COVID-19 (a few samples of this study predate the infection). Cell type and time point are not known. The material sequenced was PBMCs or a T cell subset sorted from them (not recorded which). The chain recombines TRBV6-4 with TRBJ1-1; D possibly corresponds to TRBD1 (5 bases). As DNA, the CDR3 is TGTGCCATCAGGGTGGAGATCATGAACACTGAAGCTTTCTTT. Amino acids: CAIRVEIMNTEAFF.